This T cell receptor (beta chain) was recorded in a study of cytomegalovirus exposure and HLA in healthy donors. The study's findings and limits: There were a few CMV-associated chains whose specificity for CMV antigens was confirmed in vitro. Subsequent analysis showed first-cohort TCR clusters tending to co-occur in roughly 130 validation repertoires.

The validation cohort, a group of around 130 subjects, included the donors and was separate from the approximately 670-subject first cohort. A remark on this clone: The antigen is undetermined.

Generated by immunoSEQ multiplex PCR, the TCRdb table keeps only in-frame clones and is missing some. Among over 200,000 clones listed, around 88% were seen once. V was cut by 2 bases and J by 6 bases, with 5 bases left in between. The CDR3 is made up of 12 amino acids. Germline CDR1 SNHLY, CDR2 FYNNEI. The chain links TRBV2 to TRBJ2-1; no firm D call. The sequenced sample consisted of PBMCs. The clonotype originates from a woman aged 18-29 years in good health and CMV-seronegative. CDR3 residues: CASSENGNEQFF. The CDR3 bases are TGTGCCAGCAGTGAAAACGGCAATGAGCAGTTCTTC.